This T cell receptor (beta chain) was found in a study of blood T cell repertoires in COVID-19. Libraries were prepared by immunoSEQ multiplex PCR; TCRdb keeps only in-frame clonotypes and omits some of them. Among about 140,000 clones listed, 65% to 90% were seen once. Specimen: peripheral blood. This sequence was found in a human donor in a cohort sampled during active COVID-19.

DNA for the CDR3: TGTGCCAGCAGCTTATCCCGACAAAACACAGATACGCAGTATTTT. Protein product: CASSLSRQNTDTQYF. The chain employs TRBV7-3 and TRBJ2-3, with D unclear. Trimming shortened V by 2 bases and J by 2 bases, and 11 bases separated the two germline ends. This CDR3 has 15 amino acids. Germline CDR1 SGHTA, CDR2 FQGTGA.